The next 21 T cell receptor beta chains were all read from a single sample in a study of chemoradiotherapy in HPV16-positive cancers. Sequenced by immunoSEQ multiplex PCR; TCRdb stores in-frame clones only, minus some. This repertoire shows about 4,400 clones, roughly 72% found once; its top ten account for around 9%. Specimen: tumor tissue, collected from a patient who underwent chemoradiotherapy. Every receptor here comes from a human donor with HPV-associated anogenital cancer.

This chain connects TRBV5-6 to TRBJ1-1, with D perhaps matching TRBD1 (5 bases). Germline CDR1 is SGHDT and CDR2 is YYEEEE. There are 15 residues in the CDR3. Trimming pared 1 base from V and 4 bases from J, leaving 14 bases between. CDR3 sequence: CASSLRGPGGTEAFF. DNA for the CDR3: TGTGCCAGCAGCTTGAGGGGCCCCGGGGGCACTGAAGCTTTCTTT. Full variable domain (remainder filled in from reference TRBV5-6 and TRBJ1-1): DAGVTQSPTHLIKTRGQQVTLRCSPKSGHDTVSWYQQALGQGPQFIFQYYEEEERQRGNFPDRFSGHQFPNYSSELNVNALLLGDSALYLCASSLRGPGGTEAFFGQGTRLTVV.

CDR3 amino acids: CASSQTGTGYEKLFF. CDR3 bases: TGCGCCAGCAGCCAGACCGGGACAGGGTATGAAAAACTGTTTTTT. J is TRBJ1-4 and V is TRBV5-1; 9 bases are shared with TRBD1. The CDR3 totals 15 residues. Unmatched junction bases numbered 7, after V lost 4 bases and J lost 6 bases. Germline CDR1 SGHRS, CDR2 YFSETQ.

The chain carries TRBV7-9 and TRBJ2-7; 9 bases fit TRBD1. J gave up 1 base and V 5 bases, and 12 bases lay outside the gene matches. The CDR3 totals 17 residues. The V gene's germline CDR1 is SEHNR and CDR2 FQNEAQ (reference sequence). The CDR3 nucleotides are TGTGCCAGCAGCGCACCGACGGGGACAGGGAGTTCCTACGAGCAGTACTTC. As protein: CASSAPTGTGSSYEQYF.

This rearrangement joins TRBV19 to TRBJ2-1, with 8 positions matching TRBD2. V was pared by 3 bases and J by 4 bases, with 2 bases of the junction left unmatched. This CDR3 is built from 14 residues. Germline V CDR1 and CDR2: LNHDA, SQIVND (reference sequence). Here the CDR3 DNA reads TGTGCCAGTAGTATTAGCGGGATTTACAATGAGCAGTTCTTC. This translates into CASSISGIYNEQFF.

The rearrangement joins TRBV10-3 to TRBJ2-7; 11 bases are shared with TRBD1. Germline V gives CDR1 ENHRY, CDR2 SYGVKD. This CDR3 has 14 residues. V lost 6 bases and J lost 2; bases outside the gene matches: 3. CDR3 nucleotides: TGTGCCATCAGCGGGACAGGGGGAGCCTACGAGCAGTACTTC. As protein: CAISGTGGAYEQYF.

The chain couples TRBV18 to TRBJ2-5; D is undetermined. V was pared by 1 base and J by 3 bases, with 6 bases between. The CDR3 spans 13 residues. From germline, CDR1 is KGHSH and CDR2 LQKENI. The CDR3 reads CASSPLQEETQYF. In nucleotides, the CDR3 is TGTGCCAGCTCACCACTTCAGGAAGAGACCCAGTACTTC.

This chain connects TRBV7-2 to TRBJ2-7; D is unresolved. The CDR3 covers 13 residues. V dropped 1 base and J dropped 4 bases, with 8 bases sitting between them. Germline CDR1 SGHTA, CDR2 FQGNSA. This chain's CDR3 is CASSLERHYEQYF. In DNA form, the CDR3 reads TGTGCCAGCAGCTTAGAACGCCATTACGAGCAGTACTTC.

This sequence joins TRBV2 and TRBJ2-3; no clear D gene. Per germline, CDR1 SNHLY and CDR2 FYNNEI. V dropped 0 bases and J dropped 2 bases, with 6 bases sitting between them. This CDR3 spans 14 amino acids. The CDR3 DNA sequence: TGTGCCAGCAGTGAAGCTTTCGTCACAGATACGCAGTATTTT. This gives the protein CASSEAFVTDTQYF. Using reference TRBV2 and TRBJ2-3 for the parts outside the CDR3, the full variable domain is EPEVTQTPSHQVTQMGQEVILRCVPISNHLYFYWYRQILGQKVEFLVSFYNNEISEKSEIFDDQFSVERPDGSNFTLKIRSTKLEDSAMYFCASSEAFVTDTQYFGPGTRLTVL.

This sequence joins TRBV7-9 and TRBJ2-5; D possibly corresponds to TRBD2 (6 bases). Germline V gene sequence: CDR1 SEHNR, CDR2 FQNEAQ (reference sequence). This CDR3 spans 13 amino acids. The V end lost 2 bases, the J end lost 5 bases, and 9 bases lay between the germline ends. CDR3 loop: CASSLSGAETQYF. Written as DNA, the CDR3 is TGTGCCAGCAGCTTATCGGGAGCGGAGACCCAGTACTTC.

The CDR3 loop is CASSLGMETQYF. CDR3 sequence (DNA): TGTGCCAGCAGTTTGGGGATGGAGACCCAGTACTTC. The chain links TRBV28 to TRBJ2-5; D is unclear. CDR3 length: 12 amino acids. Trimming shortened V by 3 bases and J by 5 bases, and 7 bases separated the two germline ends. CDR1 is MDHEN and CDR2 is SYDVKM in the germline V gene.

J is TRBJ2-5 and V is TRBV7-2, with 7 bases that match TRBD1. J lost 2 bases, V lost 5 bases, and 2 bases had no gene match. The CDR3 runs 13 residues. Germline V gene sequence: CDR1 SGHTA, CDR2 FQGNSA. CDR3 sequence reads: CASSRDRQETQYF. Written as DNA, the CDR3 is TGTGCCAGCAGCAGGGACAGACAAGAGACCCAGTACTTC.

The CDR3 DNA sequence: TGTGCCAGCAGCCAAGGACTGGGCATAACAGATACGCAGTATTTT. Protein: CASSQGLGITDTQYF. The chain combines TRBV14 with TRBJ2-3; D unresolved. There are 15 residues in the CDR3. V lost 1 base and J lost 3, with 11 bases in between. Germline V gene sequence: CDR1 SGHDN, CDR2 FVKESK.

This sequence joins TRBV11-3 and TRBJ2-2; no clear D. The V end lost 5 bases, the J end lost 1 base, and 8 bases lay between the germline ends. Germline V gives CDR1 SGHNT, CDR2 YENEEA. CDR3 length: 14 amino acids. This CDR3 reads CASSKSQNTGELFF. CDR3 bases: TGTGCCAGCAGCAAGTCCCAGAACACCGGGGAGCTGTTTTTT.

The chain carries TRBV7-9 and TRBJ1-4; a possible D gene is TRBD1 (5 bases). The V end lost 2 bases, the J end lost 3 bases, and 10 bases lay between the germline ends. The CDR3 is 15 amino acids. The germline gives CDR1 SEHNR, CDR2 FQNEAQ (reference sequence). The CDR3 DNA reads as TGTGCCAGCAGCTTAATGGGGCCCTCTAATGAAAAACTGTTTTTT. It translates to CASSLMGPSNEKLFF.

This clone has more than one count but fewer than ten. The chain employs TRBV9 and TRBJ2-1, with a weak D call TRBD2 (6 bases). This CDR3 spans 14 amino acids. The germline V gene has CDR1 SGDLS and CDR2 YYNGEE. Trimming removed 0 bases from V and 4 bases from J, with 8 bases in between. CDR3 region: CASSVEGRYNEQFF. The CDR3 DNA follows: TGTGCCAGCAGCGTAGAAGGGAGGTACAATGAGCAGTTCTTC.

This chain links TRBV27 with TRBJ1-3; D not certain. Trimming cost V 0 bases and J 2 bases, with 5 bases left between them. The length of the CDR3 is 14 residues. Looked up from germline, CDR1 is MNHEY and CDR2 is SMNVEV (reference sequence). The CDR3 spells CASSLSTTGNTIYF. CDR3 nucleotide sequence: TGTGCCAGCAGTTTATCAACAACTGGAAACACCATATATTTT.

The chain is built from TRBV7-9 and TRBJ2-7; D perhaps matches TRBD2 (5 bases). CDR3 length: 17 amino acids. From germline, CDR1 is SEHNR and CDR2 FQNEAQ (reference sequence). With 6 bases removed from V and 0 bases from J, the gap between germline ends came to 21 bases. CDR3 bases: TGTGCCAGCAGTCCTCCTAGCTGGACTCCCAGCTCCTACGAGCAGTACTTC. This translates into CASSPPSWTPSSYEQYF.

A few counts support this clone. This chain uses TRBV5-6 with TRBJ2-3; 10 nucleotides line up with TRBD1. The J segment lost 3 bases and the V segment lost 2 bases, leaving 9 bases of the junction unmatched. Germline V gives CDR1 SGHDT, CDR2 YYEEEE. The CDR3 is made up of 17 amino acids. For the CDR3, the DNA is TGTGCCAGCAGCTTAAAAGCCGGGACAGGGGTAACAGATACGCAGTATTTT. Its translation is CASSLKAGTGVTDTQYF.

V is TRBV10-3 and J is TRBJ1-5, with D tentatively TRBD1 (6 bases). This CDR3 spans 12 amino acids. V lost 11 bases, J lost 6 bases, and 14 bases lay in between. Germline CDR1 ENHRY, CDR2 SYGVKD. The DNA for the CDR3 is TGTGCCGCGAGGGGGGACGGTCAGCCCCAGCATTTT. This codes for CAARGDGQPQHF.

The rearrangement joins TRBV18 to TRBJ1-6; D remains unclear. In germline, CDR1 is KGHSH, CDR2 LQKENI. The V gene lost 4 bases and the J gene lost 5 bases, with 6 bases spanning the gap. This CDR3 comprises 13 residues. This chain's CDR3 is CASSRENNSPLHF. DNA of the CDR3: TGTGCCAGCTCACGGGAAAATAATTCACCCCTCCACTTT.

This chain connects TRBV7-6 to TRBJ2-2; 8 positions match TRBD1. CDR3 length: 13 amino acids. Per the germline V gene, CDR1 is SGHVS and CDR2 is FNYEAQ. V shed 6 bases and J 7 bases; nucleotides not matched to a gene: 4. CDR3 loop: CASRQTGDGELFF. The CDR3 DNA reads TGTGCCAGCAGACAGACAGGGGACGGGGAGCTGTTTTTT.